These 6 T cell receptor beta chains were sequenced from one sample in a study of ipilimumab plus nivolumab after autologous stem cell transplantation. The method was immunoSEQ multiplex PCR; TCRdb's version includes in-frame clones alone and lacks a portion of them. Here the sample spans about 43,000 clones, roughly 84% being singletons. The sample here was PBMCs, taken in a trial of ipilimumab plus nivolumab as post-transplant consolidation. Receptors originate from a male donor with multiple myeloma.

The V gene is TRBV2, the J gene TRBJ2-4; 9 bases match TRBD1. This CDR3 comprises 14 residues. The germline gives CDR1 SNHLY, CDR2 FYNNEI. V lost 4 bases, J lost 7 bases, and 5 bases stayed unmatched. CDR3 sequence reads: CASSGRQGDNIQYF. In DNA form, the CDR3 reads TGTGCCAGCAGTGGAAGACAGGGGGATAACATTCAGTACTTC.

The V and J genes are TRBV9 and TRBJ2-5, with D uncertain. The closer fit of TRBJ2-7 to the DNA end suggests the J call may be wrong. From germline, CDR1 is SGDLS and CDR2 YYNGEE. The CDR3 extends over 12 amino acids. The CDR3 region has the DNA TGTGCCAGCAGCTCACCTTCCAACGAGCAGTACTTC. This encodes CASSSPSNEQYF.

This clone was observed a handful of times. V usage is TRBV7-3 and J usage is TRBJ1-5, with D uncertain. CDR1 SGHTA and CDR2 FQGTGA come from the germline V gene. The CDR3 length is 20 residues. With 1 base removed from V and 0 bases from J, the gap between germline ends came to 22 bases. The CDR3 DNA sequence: TGTGCCAGCAGCTTAAATGGGGAGAGGGTACGACCTCTTAGCAATCAGCCCCAGCATTTT. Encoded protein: CASSLNGERVRPLSNQPQHF.

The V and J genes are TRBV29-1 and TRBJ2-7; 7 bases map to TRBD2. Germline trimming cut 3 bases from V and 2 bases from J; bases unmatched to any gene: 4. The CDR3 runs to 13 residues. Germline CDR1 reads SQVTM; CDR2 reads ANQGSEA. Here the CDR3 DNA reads TGCAGCGTTGATGGGGAGGGAGCCTACGAGCAGTACTTC. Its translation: CSVDGEGAYEQYF.

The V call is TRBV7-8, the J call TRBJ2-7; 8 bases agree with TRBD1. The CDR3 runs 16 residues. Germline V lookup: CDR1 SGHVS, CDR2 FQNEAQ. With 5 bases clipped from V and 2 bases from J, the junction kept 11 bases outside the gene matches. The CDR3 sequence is CASSPVVRTGTYEQYF. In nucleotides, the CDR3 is TGTGCCAGCAGCCCAGTGGTCCGGACAGGGACCTACGAGCAGTACTTC.

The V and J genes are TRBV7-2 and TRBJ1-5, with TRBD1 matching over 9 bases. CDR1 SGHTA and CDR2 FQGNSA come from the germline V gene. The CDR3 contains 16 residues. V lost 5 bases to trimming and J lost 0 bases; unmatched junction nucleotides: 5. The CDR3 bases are TGTGCCAGCAGCCTGGGGACAGGGAATAGCAATCAGCCCCAGCATTTT. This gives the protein CASSLGTGNSNQPQHF.